A single sample is the source of the 27 T cell receptor beta chains below, sequenced in a study of T cell responses to AZD1222 COVID-19 vaccine. The data were produced by immunoSEQ multiplex PCR, yet TCRdb's version contains in-frame clones alone and is incomplete. This sample has roughly 190,000 clones; 90% to 95% occur once, and the top ten carry about 3.9%. Sequenced material: peripheral blood, taken on day 0 of AZD1222 vaccination. These receptors were collected from an adult in good health.

At least ten counts were recorded for this clone. The rearrangement links TRBV12-3 or TRBV12-4 to TRBJ1-1; D is uncertain. V lost 1 base and J 1 base, leaving 4 bases between the germline ends. CDR3 length equals 13 residues. This chain's CDR3 is CASSLDGNTEAFF. In DNA form, the CDR3 reads TGTGCCAGCAGTTTAGACGGGAACACTGAAGCTTTCTTT.

This chain joins TRBV11-2 and TRBJ1-1; 9 bases map to TRBD1. The CDR3 consists of 15 residues. Losses at the gene ends were 5 bases for V and 2 bases for J; bases not matched to a gene: 6. The V gene's germline CDR1 is SGHAT and CDR2 FQNNGV. The CDR3 loop reads CASSPGQGANTEAFF. The CDR3, as DNA: TGTGCCAGCAGCCCGGGACAGGGAGCCAACACTGAAGCTTTCTTT.

The chain recombines TRBV28 with TRBJ1-4; D gene unclear. V lost 3 bases and J lost 5, with 10 bases in between. Looked up from germline, CDR1 is MDHEN and CDR2 is SYDVKM. The CDR3 sequence is 14 residues long. The CDR3 DNA reads as TGTGCCAGCAGTTTTGCGCAACGGAATGAAAAACTGTTTTTT. This encodes CASSFAQRNEKLFF.

This clone has only one observation. The chain combines TRBV6-5 with TRBJ1-3; no reliable D call. V shed 2 bases and J shed 4 bases, with 12 bases lying between them. Germline CDR1 MNHEY, CDR2 SVGAGI. This CDR3 region has 15 residues. In DNA form, the CDR3 reads TGTGCCAGCAGTTACGAATTCGGAGGAGGAAACACCATATATTTT. This encodes CASSYEFGGGNTIYF.

The rearrangement links TRBV7-9 to TRBJ1-5; D gene unclear. The CDR3 is 14 amino acids. The ends were cut back, 5 bases at V and 0 bases at J, with 8 bases in the middle. The germline gives CDR1 SEHNR, CDR2 FQNEAQ (reference sequence). CDR3: CASSDHSSNQPQHF. The CDR3 nucleotides are TGTGCCAGCAGCGATCACAGTAGCAATCAGCCCCAGCATTTT.

The chain links TRBV9 to TRBJ2-3; tentative D call: TRBD1 (5 bases). Trimming shortened V by 0 bases and J by 6 bases, and 11 bases separated the two germline ends. Germline V gives CDR1 SGDLS, CDR2 YYNGEE. This CDR3 has 14 residues. CDR3 loop: CASSVGQLRDTQYF. The CDR3 DNA is TGTGCCAGCAGCGTAGGACAGCTGCGCGATACGCAGTATTTT.

Points on this clone: An end of the junction does not agree with germline; a read error may underlie this. CDR3 loop: CASNLAPLENYGYTF. In DNA form, the CDR3 reads TGCGCCAGCAACTTGGCCCCACTAGAAAACTATGGCTACACCTTC. The chain carries TRBV5-1 and TRBJ1-2; D is unclear. CDR1 and CDR2 from the germline V gene are SGHRS and YFSETQ. This CDR3 is 15 amino acids long.

The CDR3 DNA sequence: TGTGCCAGCAGTTTTGCCAGGGTAAGCGAGCAGTTCTTC. The encoded protein is CASSFARVSEQFF. The rearrangement joins TRBV6-5 to TRBJ2-1; tentative D call: TRBD1 (5 bases). Trimming cost V 4 bases and J 10 bases, with 14 bases left between them. The CDR3 length is 13 residues. Germline V gene sequence: CDR1 MNHEY, CDR2 SVGAGI.

This clone was seen a single time. The chain has TRBV5-1 and TRBJ1-1; weak D call: TRBD1 (5 bases). This CDR3 is built from 14 residues. The germline V gene has CDR1 SGHRS and CDR2 YFSETQ. V was cut by 6 bases and J by 11 bases, with 23 bases left in between. As DNA, the CDR3 is TGCGCCAGCACCGGCCCGGGACCCGTATCCGCGGCTTTCTTT. Translated: CASTGPGPVSAAFF.

The J gene is TRBJ1-4, the V gene TRBV14; D is uncertain. Germline CDR1 is SGHDN and CDR2 is FVKESK. V lost 2 bases and J lost 8, with 3 bases in between. The CDR3 length is 11 residues. The DNA for the CDR3 is TGTGCCAGCAGCCAATCCGAAAAACTGTTTTTT. It translates to CASSQSEKLFF. The whole variable domain, filled in from reference TRBV14 and TRBJ1-4, reads EAGVTQFPSHSVIEKGQTVTLRCDPISGHDNLYWYRRVMGKEIKFLLHFVKESKQDESGMPNNRFLAERTGGTYSTLKVQPAELEDSGVYFCASSQSEKLFFGSGTQLSVL.

The chain recombines TRBV7-9 with TRBJ2-1; D possibly matches TRBD1 or TRBD2 (5 bases each). This CDR3 is built from 15 residues. The V gene lost 2 bases and the J gene lost 2 bases, with 10 bases spanning the gap. The germline gives CDR1 SEHNR, CDR2 FQNEAQ (reference sequence). CDR3 nucleotide sequence: TGTGCCAGCAGCTTACAGGGAGTCACCTACAATGAGCAGTTCTTC. As protein: CASSLQGVTYNEQFF.

Comments on this clone: This specimen includes other DNA sequences encoding the same CDR3. The chain carries TRBV19 and TRBJ2-7; perhaps D is TRBD1 or TRBD2 (6 bases each). Germline V CDR1 and CDR2: LNHDA, SQIVND (reference sequence). V lost 3 bases to trimming and J lost 2 bases, with 8 bases between them. The CDR3 runs 13 residues. CDR3 DNA sequence: TGTGCCAGTAGTATTCGGGGGCCCTACGAGCAGTACTTC. Its protein is CASSIRGPYEQYF.

The rearrangement joins TRBV6-5 to TRBJ1-6, with 12 bases that match TRBD1. The CDR3 is made up of 16 amino acids. Trimming at V came to 2 bases and at J to 10 bases, leaving 6 bases not matched to a gene. The germline V gene encodes CDR1 MNHEY and CDR2 SVGAGI. CDR3: CASSYLTGTGGSPLHF. The CDR3 nucleotides are TGTGCCAGCAGTTACCTCACTGGGACAGGGGGCTCACCCCTCCACTTT.

V and J are TRBV19 and TRBJ1-5, with a tentative D call TRBD1 (5 bases). Germline CDR1 is LNHDA and CDR2 is SQIVND (reference sequence). The V end lost 0 bases, the J end lost 6 bases, and 12 bases lay between the germline ends. The CDR3 extends over 15 amino acids. CDR3 DNA sequence: TGTGCCAGTAGTATAGATAACGGGGGAAGTCAGCCCCAGCATTTT. As protein: CASSIDNGGSQPQHF.

This clone was recorded only once. The gene calls are TRBV5-1 and TRBJ1-4, with a weak D call TRBD1 (5 bases). Germline CDR1 and CDR2: SGHRS and YFSETQ. The CDR3 is 15 amino acids. V gave up 7 bases and J gave up 0 bases, with 13 bases separating them. The CDR3 spells CASRGTVTTNEKLFF. DNA for the CDR3: TGCGCCAGCCGCGGGACGGTCACAACTAATGAAAAACTGTTTTTT.

The V gene is TRBV27, the J gene TRBJ2-1, with 10 bases aligning to TRBD2. The CDR3 runs 14 residues. With V trimmed by 3 bases and J by 9 bases, 5 bases remained unmatched. Germline V gene sequence: CDR1 MNHEY, CDR2 SMNVEV (reference sequence). The CDR3 loop reads CASSFISGRPEQFF. The CDR3 DNA sequence: TGTGCCAGCAGTTTTATTAGCGGGAGGCCTGAGCAGTTCTTC.

This clone occurred once. The CDR3 region has the DNA TGCGCCAGCAGCCAAGAGATTAACAGGGGCTACAATGAGCAGTTCTTC. This gives the protein CASSQEINRGYNEQFF. The chain has TRBV4-1 and TRBJ2-1; 7 positions agree with TRBD1. The V gene end was trimmed by 0 bases and the J gene end by 3 bases; junction bases not matched to a gene: 5. CDR3 length: 16 residues. Germline CDR1 MGHRA, CDR2 YSYEKL.

The rearrangement uses TRBV10-1 and TRBJ1-1; D is possibly TRBD1 (5 bases). This CDR3 contains 14 residues. Between the trimmed V and J ends, which lost 6 bases and 1 base, there was a span of 12 bases. Germline lookup yields CDR1 WNHNN and CDR2 SYGVQD (reference sequence). CDR3 amino acids: CASRSDKWNTEAFF. CDR3 coding DNA: TGCGCCAGCAGGTCGGACAAATGGAACACTGAAGCTTTCTTT.

The chain links TRBV11-3 to TRBJ2-7, with no clear D. V gave up 1 base and J gave up 4 bases, with 8 bases separating them. Germline V gene sequence: CDR1 SGHNT, CDR2 YENEEA. CDR3 length: 13 amino acids. In DNA form, the CDR3 reads TGTGCCAGCAGCTTAGGCGATCATTACGAGCAGTACTTC. Translating gives CASSLGDHYEQYF.

This chain joins TRBV19 and TRBJ2-2; possibly TRBD2 for D (6 bases). V was cut by 4 bases and J by 7 bases, with 13 bases left in between. Germline CDR1 LNHDA, CDR2 SQIVND (reference sequence). The CDR3 length is 14 residues. This chain's CDR3 is CASSSPGDGGELFF. The DNA of the CDR3 is TGTGCCAGTAGTAGTCCGGGAGACGGCGGGGAGCTGTTTTTT. The full variable domain, rest sourced from reference TRBV19 and TRBJ2-2, is DGGITQSPKYLFRKEGQNVTLSCEQNLNHDAMYWYRQDPGQGLRLIYYSQIVNDFQKGDIAEGYSVSREKKESFPLTVTSAQKNPTAFYLCASSSPGDGGELFFGEGSRLTVL.

V gene TRBV5-5 combines with J gene TRBJ1-2; D not resolved. Germline lookup yields CDR1 SGHKS and CDR2 YYEKEE (reference sequence). Trimming took off 6 bases at V and 0 bases at J, with 15 bases between the two ends. The CDR3 contains 15 residues. This CDR3 is CASIPRPGSNYGYTF. CDR3 DNA: TGTGCCAGCATCCCGCGGCCAGGCTCTAACTATGGCTACACCTTC.

The genes are TRBV19 and TRBJ2-7; perhaps TRBD2 as D (6 bases). The germline V gene has CDR1 LNHDA and CDR2 SQIVND (reference sequence). The CDR3 has 14 residues. Trimming took off 6 bases at V and 3 bases at J, with 15 bases between the two ends. The CDR3 here is CASRWAEGNYEQYF. CDR3 nucleotides: TGTGCCAGTAGATGGGCGGAGGGAAACTACGAGCAGTACTTC.

This chain joins TRBV12-5 and TRBJ2-1; 8 bases match TRBD2. Trimming at V came to 6 bases and at J to 7 bases, leaving 17 bases not matched to a gene. Per germline, CDR1 LGHNT and CDR2 FRNRAP. This CDR3 has 17 amino acids. The DNA of the CDR3 is TGTGCTAGTGGCCCCTATTTTCTACGGGAGGGACTAAATGAGCAGTTCTTC. Encoded protein: CASGPYFLREGLNEQFF.

CDR3 protein: CASSQDVSMATNEKLFF. The CDR3 DNA reads TGTGCCAGCAGCCAAGACGTATCGATGGCAACTAATGAAAAACTGTTTTTT. The genes are TRBV3-1 (or the pseudogene TRBV3-2) and TRBJ1-4; D is undetermined. CDR3 size: 17 residues. The ends were cut back, 0 bases at V and 0 bases at J, with 11 bases in the middle. Looked up from germline, CDR1 is LGHDT and CDR2 is YNNKEL (reference sequence).

J is TRBJ1-3 and V is TRBV19, with D tentatively TRBD1 (5 bases). This CDR3 comprises 13 residues. Trimming removed 6 bases at V and 7 bases at J, with 13 bases between. Looked up from germline, CDR1 is LNHDA and CDR2 is SQIVND (reference sequence). In nucleotides, the CDR3 is TGTGCCAGTAGGCCGGGGCCCATGAACACCATATATTTT. Translated, it gives CASRPGPMNTIYF.

The chain recombines TRBV27 with TRBJ2-5, with D possibly being TRBD1 or TRBD2 (5 bases each). Trimming cost V 2 bases and J 4 bases, with 17 bases left between them. This CDR3 region has 16 residues. Germline V gives CDR1 MNHEY, CDR2 SMNVEV (reference sequence). The chain's CDR3 is CASSLRVGPGGETQYF. The CDR3 nucleotides read TGTGCCAGCAGTTTAAGAGTGGGGCCTGGAGGAGAGACCCAGTACTTC.

The CDR3 nucleotides read TGCGCCAGCAGCAGGGGACAGACAACCTACGAGCAGTACTTC. Protein product: CASSRGQTTYEQYF. The J gene is TRBJ2-7, the V gene TRBV5-1, with TRBD1 matching 7 bases. The V gene's germline CDR1 is SGHRS and CDR2 YFSETQ. The CDR3 contains 14 residues. V dropped 4 bases and J dropped 2; count of bases not matched to a gene: 6. Full variable domain (outside the CDR3, taken from reference TRBV5-1 and TRBJ2-7): KAGVTQTPRYLIKTRGQQVTLSCSPISGHRSVSWYQQTPGQGLQFLFEYFSETQRNKGNFPGRFSGRQFSNSRSEMNVSTLELGDSALYLCASSRGQTTYEQYFGPGTRLTVT.